The next 12 T cell receptor beta chains were all read from a single sample in a study of tumor-infiltrating lymphocytes in localized non-small cell lung cancer. Libraries were prepared by immunoSEQ multiplex PCR; TCRdb keeps only in-frame clonotypes and omits some of them. The sample contains more than 7,500 clones, approximately 75% of which appear only once. The specimen was lung tumor tissue. The receptors were sampled from a human donor with non-small cell lung cancer.

The chain uses TRBV7-3 and TRBJ2-7, with a possible D match to TRBD1 (5 bases). The CDR3 consists of 14 residues. The ends were cut back, 0 bases at V and 3 bases at J, with 9 bases in the middle. CDR1 is SGHTA, CDR2 FQGTGA, per germline. Here the CDR3 reads CASSLTPGNYEQYF. In DNA, the CDR3 is TGTGCCAGCAGCTTAACGCCAGGGAACTACGAGCAGTACTTC.

This sequence joins TRBV6-1 and TRBJ2-1; no reliable D call. The CDR3 has 15 amino acids. Germline CDR1 reads MNHNS; CDR2 reads SASEGT. V was pared by 4 bases and J by 7 bases, with 17 bases between. The CDR3 protein is CASSVAPYDLNEQFF. The CDR3 DNA reads as TGTGCCAGCAGTGTGGCGCCCTACGACTTAAATGAGCAGTTCTTC.

This clone was seen a handful of times. The chain employs TRBV5-1 and TRBJ2-3; no firm D call. Germline CDR1 SGHRS, CDR2 YFSETQ. V lost 1 base to trimming and J lost 0 bases, with 12 bases between them. The CDR3 covers 16 residues. CDR3 nucleotide sequence: TGCGCCAGCAGCTTGAATGGCAGAACCAGCACAGATACGCAGTATTTT. Translating gives CASSLNGRTSTDTQYF. Full variable domain (rest looked up from reference TRBV5-1 and TRBJ2-3): KAGVTQTPRYLIKTRGQQVTLSCSPISGHRSVSWYQQTPGQGLQFLFEYFSETQRNKGNFPGRFSGRQFSNSRSEMNVSTLELGDSALYLCASSLNGRTSTDTQYFGPGTRLTVL.

The V gene is TRBV14, the J gene TRBJ2-2; D gene uncertain. Trimming left V 3 bases short and J 4 bases short, with 3 bases between. The V gene's germline CDR1 is SGHDN and CDR2 FVKESK. CDR3 length equals 12 residues. As DNA, the CDR3 is TGTGCCAGCAGCCAGGTCACCGGGGAGCTGTTTTTT. It codes for CASSQVTGELFF.

This chain uses TRBV19 with TRBJ1-1; 7 bases fit TRBD1. CDR3 length: 17 amino acids. J lost 0 bases, V lost 5 bases, and 12 bases had no gene match. In germline, CDR1 is LNHDA, CDR2 SQIVND (reference sequence). CDR3 region: CASSHTPGQRMNTEAFF. The CDR3 coding sequence is TGTGCCAGTAGTCATACACCGGGACAGAGAATGAACACTGAAGCTTTCTTT. The whole variable domain, remainder taken from reference TRBV19 and TRBJ1-1, is DGGITQSPKYLFRKEGQNVTLSCEQNLNHDAMYWYRQDPGQGLRLIYYSQIVNDFQKGDIAEGYSVSREKKESFPLTVTSAQKNPTAFYLCASSHTPGQRMNTEAFFGQGTRLTVV.

This clone has a handful of counts. V usage is TRBV7-9 and J usage is TRBJ2-7; tentative D call: TRBD2 (5 bases). This CDR3 has 12 residues. V lost 5 bases to trimming and J lost 4 bases, with 9 bases between them. The germline gives CDR1 SEHNR, CDR2 FQNEAQ (reference sequence). The DNA for the CDR3 is TGTGCCAGCAGCCGGACTTTTTACGAGCAGTACTTC. As protein: CASSRTFYEQYF.

This CDR3 is CASSYPPGQGESGYTF. In DNA form, the CDR3 reads TGTGCCAGCAGTTACCCCCCGGGACAGGGGGAGAGTGGCTACACCTTC. V gene TRBV6-6 combines with J gene TRBJ1-2, with TRBD1 matching over 11 bases. With 2 bases clipped from V and 7 bases from J, the junction kept 9 bases outside the gene matches. This CDR3 region has 16 residues. Germline CDR1 is MNHNY and CDR2 is SVGAGI (reference sequence).

This clone was observed a single time. V gene TRBV5-6 combines with J gene TRBJ1-1; D is unresolved. V lost 4 bases, J lost 11 bases, and 21 bases lay in between. The germline V gene encodes CDR1 SGHDT and CDR2 YYEEEE. The CDR3 sequence is 14 residues long. This CDR3 is CASSPLRGRLRAFF. CDR3 nucleotides: TGTGCCAGCAGCCCGCTGAGAGGGAGGTTGAGGGCTTTCTTT.

The chain couples TRBV4-1 to TRBJ2-3; 9 nucleotides line up with TRBD2. Per the germline V gene, CDR1 is MGHRA and CDR2 is YSYEKL. CDR3 length equals 17 residues. The trim removed 0 bases at V and 4 bases at J, leaving 8 bases unmatched. The CDR3 loop is CASSQDFAGGPPDTQYF. In nucleotides, the CDR3 is TGCGCCAGCAGCCAAGATTTCGCGGGGGGGCCCCCAGATACGCAGTATTTT.

The chain uses TRBV5-4 and TRBJ2-5; 11 positions agree with TRBD2. The CDR3 runs to 19 residues. Germline CDR1 is SGHNT and CDR2 is YYREEE (reference sequence). With 3 bases clipped from V and 5 bases from J, the junction kept 18 bases outside the gene matches. The CDR3 region has the DNA TGTGCCAGCAGCTCGGTCTTCGGGGCTAGCGGGGGGCGAGGGGAGACCCAGTACTTC. This translates into CASSSVFGASGGRGETQYF. The full variable domain, rest sourced from reference TRBV5-4 and TRBJ2-5, is ETGVTQSPTHLIKTRGQQVTLRCSSQSGHNTVSWYQQALGQGPQFIFQYYREEENGRGNFPPRFSGLQFPNYSSELNVNALELDDSALYLCASSSVFGASGGRGETQYFGPGTRLLVL.

The chain carries TRBV7-2 and TRBJ1-5; TRBD1 might be the D (5 bases). This CDR3 comprises 11 residues. V lost 7 bases, J lost 16 bases, and 17 bases lay in between. Germline CDR1 reads SGHTA; CDR2 reads FQGNSA. CDR3 coding DNA: TGTGCCAGCACCCGGGACGGTGATCAACATTTT. The encoded protein is CASTRDGDQHF. Full variable domain (rest looked up from reference TRBV7-2 and TRBJ1-5): GAGVSQSPSNKVTEKGKDVELRCDPISGHTALYWYRQSLGQGLEFLIYFQGNSAPDKSGLPSDRFSAERTGGSVSTLTIQRTQQEDSAVYLCASTRDGDQHFGDGTRLSIL.

V is TRBV7-6 and J is TRBJ2-7; maybe TRBD2 (5 bases). The CDR3 has 15 residues. Germline CDR1 SGHVS, CDR2 FNYEAQ. V shed 1 base and J shed 0 bases, with 10 bases lying between them. As DNA, the CDR3 is TGTGCCAGCAGCTTAGAAGCTAGCTTCTCCTACGAGCAGTACTTC. Amino acids: CASSLEASFSYEQYF.